The source of this TCR beta chain is a study of T cells in localized non-small cell lung cancer. Concerning this clone: The antigen remains undetermined.

General study results and limits: In adjacent lung, a median roughly 62 of the top 100 tumor clones were found. Higher adjacent-lung clonality was associated with shorter survival. Since sequencing was restricted to only one region of the tumor, intratumor heterogeneity remains a possibility. Uninvolved adjacent lung had more T cell clonality than any other tissue, topping tumor.

The CDR3 totals 14 residues. The trim removed 8 bases at V and 7 bases at J, leaving 6 bases unmatched. CDR1 and CDR2 from the germline V gene are LNHDA and SQIVND (reference sequence). The protocol was immunoSEQ multiplex PCR, while the TCRdb copy is restricted to in-frame clones and leaves out a portion. The sample has roughly 84,000 clones, around 89% seen once; the top ten hold around 20%. The chain recombines TRBV19 with TRBJ1-5, with 12 bases that match TRBD1. Specimen: peripheral blood, collected before any cancer treatment. The source is a woman between 40 and 69 years old with stage I squamous cell lung carcinoma. CDR3: CASAGTGGVQPQHF. The CDR3 bases are TGTGCCAGTGCCGGGACAGGGGGCGTACAGCCCCAGCATTTT.